A selection of T cell receptor beta chains follows, all from one sample in a study of human T cells and chemical hapten exposure. TCRdb re-called the RACE reads with MiXCR, one entry per CDR3 protein. The sample holds approximately 260,000 distinct CDR3 sequences, around 7.3% seen once. The sequences come from whole blood, collected in connection with sensitization to the hapten diphenylcyclopropenone (DPC). The receptors here all came from a man aged 18-30 years with alopecia areata. Some clones in this sample may be carry-over from other donors' samples. Each CDR3 is given without its conserved first and last residue. Each record gives: V gene, J gene, CDR3 protein.

>TRBV7-2|TRBJ2-7
ASSFGTGFSSYEQY
>TRBV7-2|TRBJ1-1
ASSLVGEGTEAF
>TRBV3-1|TRBJ2-5
ASSQGTGGQETQY
>TRBV6-1|TRBJ2-3
ASGDSLTDTQY
>TRBV4-3|TRBJ1-3
ASSQDTGTGNTIY
>TRBV6-5|TRBJ1-3
ASSYEGSGNTIY
>TRBV29-1|TRBJ2-2
SVEGGNTGELF
>TRBV21-1|TRBJ1-1
ASSKAVGGFMNTEAF
>TRBV7-2|TRBJ1-1
ASSLTGLTEAF
>TRBV3-1|TRBJ2-5
ASSRSSRRETQY
>TRBV11-2|TRBJ2-3
ASSLEWAGTDTQY
>TRBV5-1|TRBJ2-5
ASSGVKTQY
>TRBV5-1|TRBJ1-6
ASSLIPGQGAYNSPLH
>TRBV4-2|TRBJ1-4
ASSQEDATNEKLF
>TRBV7-3|TRBJ2-7
ASSPQGLSYEQY
>TRBV5-1|TRBJ2-7
ASSLVVSSYEQY
>TRBV29-1|TRBJ2-4
SVARGQAKNIQY
>TRBV27|TRBJ1-2
ASSPTGGLNYGYT
>TRBV20-1|TRBJ2-5
SARDHYNSVETQY
>TRBV6-2/TRBV6-3|TRBJ1-5
ASSYGGQPQH
>TRBV7-9|TRBJ2-5
ASIRGRGETQY
>TRBV6-2/TRBV6-3|TRBJ2-1
ASSLTPDRGGEQF
>TRBV12-3/TRBV12-4|TRBJ2-2
ASSLKGQGTGELF
>TRBV2|TRBJ1-1
ASRPAVEAF
>TRBV14|TRBJ1-2
ASSSVNYGYT
>TRBV5-6|TRBJ2-3
ASSLAAGALSTDTQY
>TRBV5-1|TRBJ2-5
ASNRDAGQTQY